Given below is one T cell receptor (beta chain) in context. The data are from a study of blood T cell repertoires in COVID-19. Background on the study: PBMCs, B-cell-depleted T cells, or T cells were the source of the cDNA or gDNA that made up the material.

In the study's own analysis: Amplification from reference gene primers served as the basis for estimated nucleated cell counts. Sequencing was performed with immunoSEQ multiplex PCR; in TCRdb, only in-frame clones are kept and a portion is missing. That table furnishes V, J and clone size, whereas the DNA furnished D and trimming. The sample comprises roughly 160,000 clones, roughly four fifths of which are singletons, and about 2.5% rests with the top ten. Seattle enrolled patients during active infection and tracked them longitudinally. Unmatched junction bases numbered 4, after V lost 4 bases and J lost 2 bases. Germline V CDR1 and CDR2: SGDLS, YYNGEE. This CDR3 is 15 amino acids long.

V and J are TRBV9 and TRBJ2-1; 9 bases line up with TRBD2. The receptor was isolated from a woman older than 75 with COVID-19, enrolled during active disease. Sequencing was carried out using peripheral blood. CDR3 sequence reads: CASSPSSGAYNEQFF. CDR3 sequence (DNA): TGTGCCAGCAGCCCATCTAGCGGGGCCTACAATGAGCAGTTCTTC.